This T cell receptor beta chain was retrieved from a study of blood T cell repertoires in COVID-19. The CDR3 runs 15 residues. Between the trimmed V and J ends, which lost 0 bases and 1 base, there was a span of 7 bases. In germline, CDR1 is MDHEN, CDR2 SYDVKM. Measured with immunoSEQ multiplex PCR; TCRdb has only the in-frame clones, and not every one. This table has 90,000 to 120,000 clones, approximately 85% appearing once. Sequences were obtained from peripheral blood. The clonotype was recovered from a man aged 55 to 70 with acute or convalescent COVID-19. The V and J genes are TRBV28 and TRBJ1-5, with D possibly TRBD1 on 5 matching bases. The CDR3 here is CASSLWQGSNQPQHF. Written as DNA, the CDR3 is TGTGCCAGCAGTTTATGGCAGGGAAGCAATCAGCCCCAGCATTTT.